A single sample gave rise to the 21 T cell receptor beta chains below, sequenced in a study of preoperative IRX-2 immunotherapy in early breast cancer (dated by TCRdb to about 2019). Library creation used the immunoSEQ multiplex PCR assay. In TCRdb, the immuneACCESS table is reduced to in-frame sequences with V and J assigned. These tables do not hold every clone; where another copy was compared, an unresolved V gene accounts for under half, and the others remain unexplained. The sample contains fewer than 40,000 clones, approximately 89% of them found a single time. Clones ranked in the top ten supply 1.5% to 2% of the sample. The treatment or condition label, read with the paper, signifies: preoperative locoregional IRX-2 cytokine immunotherapy. The sample in question was tumor tissue, obtained after IRX-2 immunotherapy. The receptors were sampled from a human donor with breast cancer.

In nucleotides, the CDR3 is TGCGCCAGCAGCTTGGAACAGGGGTTCTATGGCTACACCTTC. Translated: CASSLEQGFYGYTF. The rearrangement links TRBV5-1 to TRBJ1-2; 7 bases match TRBD1. The germline gives CDR1 SGHRS, CDR2 YFSETQ. The CDR3 is 14 amino acids. After removal of 0 bases from V and 4 bases from J, the junction contained 3 bases not matched to a gene.

This clone has only one observation. The chain has TRBV11-3 and TRBJ2-2; 8 bases map to TRBD2. Germline CDR1 is SGHNT and CDR2 is YENEEA. The V segment lost 1 base and the J segment 5 bases; nucleotides outside the gene matches: 6. The CDR3 covers 16 residues. The CDR3 spells CASSLVRRGGTGELFF. The CDR3 region has the DNA TGTGCCAGCAGCTTAGTGCGCCGGGGGGGAACCGGGGAGCTGTTTTTT.

The chain recombines TRBV10-2 with TRBJ2-2, with 13 bases matching TRBD2. CDR1 is WSHSY and CDR2 is SAAADI in the germline V gene. V was clipped by 7 bases and J by 1 base; unmatched bases: 3. The CDR3 has 16 residues. Here the CDR3 DNA reads TGCGCCAGCACCGGACTAGCGGGAGTGAACACCGGGGAGCTGTTTTTT. It translates to CASTGLAGVNTGELFF.

This chain uses TRBV11-3 with TRBJ2-5; D may correspond to TRBD1 or TRBD2 (5 bases each). CDR1 and CDR2 (germline): SGHNT, YENEEA. V was cut by 6 bases and J by 4 bases, with 18 bases left in between. The CDR3 totals 15 residues. The DNA of the CDR3 is TGTGCCAGCAGAAGGGGCAGCGGATCCGGAGAGACCCAGTACTTC. It codes for CASRRGSGSGETQYF.

The chain links TRBV7-4 to TRBJ1-4; no definite D call. The CDR3 loop spans 13 amino acids. CDR1 is SGHVT, CDR2 SQSDAQ, per germline. The V end was cut by 3 bases, the J end by 7 bases, with 9 bases between. The CDR3 is CASSFANSEKLFF. The CDR3, as DNA: TGTGCCAGCAGCTTCGCGAATTCTGAAAAACTGTTTTTT.

The table lists this clone with a count of one. The V and J genes are TRBV11-3 and TRBJ2-1; 7 bases line up with TRBD2. This CDR3 contains 17 residues. CDR1 and CDR2 (germline): SGHNT, YENEEA. The V segment lost 2 bases and the J segment 5 bases; nucleotides outside the gene matches: 12. The CDR3 loop is CASSLFAVGGRDNEQFF. The CDR3 DNA follows: TGTGCCAGCAGCTTATTCGCCGTGGGGGGGAGAGACAATGAGCAGTTCTTC.

The V gene is TRBV11-3, the J gene TRBJ2-5, with TRBD2 matching over 16 bases. The J segment lost 7 bases and the V segment lost 5 bases, leaving 10 bases of the junction unmatched. This CDR3 has 17 residues. Germline values: CDR1 SGHNT, CDR2 YENEEA. CDR3 loop: CASSPRGLAGGTGTQYF. The CDR3 DNA reads as TGTGCCAGCAGCCCCAGGGGACTAGCGGGAGGGACGGGGACCCAGTACTTC.

This sequence joins TRBV7-6 and TRBJ2-2; D uncertain. V was trimmed by 5 bases and J by 2 bases, leaving 15 bases between them. This CDR3 spans 16 amino acids. Germline CDR1 is SGHVS and CDR2 is FNYEAQ. CDR3 bases: TGTGCCAGCAGCCAAGGTCCCGACCCTAACACCGGGGAGCTGTTTTTT. As protein: CASSQGPDPNTGELFF.

This clone was detected only once. This chain links TRBV19 with TRBJ2-2; TRBD2 matches at 7 bases. Germline V gene sequence: CDR1 LNHDA, CDR2 SQIVND (reference sequence). V shed 6 bases and J 7 bases; nucleotides not matched to a gene: 11. The CDR3 runs to 15 residues. The CDR3 region is CASRGGGRGFGELFF. The CDR3 nucleotides are TGTGCCAGTAGGGGCGGCGGGAGAGGTTTCGGGGAGCTGTTTTTT.

The gene calls are TRBV7-7 and TRBJ1-5; 8 nucleotides align to TRBD1. The CDR3 totals 15 residues. CDR1 SSHAT and CDR2 FNYEAQ come from the germline V gene (reference sequence). The V gene end was trimmed by 5 bases and the J gene end by 2 bases; junction bases not matched to a gene: 5. CDR3 protein: CASSRSDRGNQPQHF. As DNA, the CDR3 is TGTGCCAGCAGCCGTTCGGACAGGGGCAATCAGCCCCAGCATTTT.

This clone has just a few counts. The rearrangement uses TRBV11-3 and TRBJ1-3, with D possibly matching TRBD1 (6 bases). Per the germline V gene, CDR1 is SGHNT and CDR2 is YENEEA. Deletions cut 5 bases from V and 5 bases from J, with 22 bases between. The CDR3 is made up of 17 amino acids. CDR3 sequence reads: CASSQLDGVGGRNTIYF. The CDR3 DNA is TGTGCCAGCAGCCAACTCGACGGGGTAGGGGGACGAAACACCATATATTTT.

The V and J genes are TRBV11-3 and TRBJ2-1, with TRBD1 as a possible D gene (5 bases). Germline assignment: CDR1 SGHNT and CDR2 YENEEA. The CDR3 length is 14 residues. Trimming removed 2 bases from V and 6 bases from J, with 11 bases in between. The CDR3: CASSLLAGINEQFF. The CDR3 bases are TGTGCCAGCAGCTTATTGGCAGGGATCAATGAGCAGTTCTTC.

The rearrangement links TRBV29-1 to TRBJ1-3; the D is unclear. Between the trimmed V and J ends, which lost 5 bases and 4 bases, there was a span of 12 bases. Germline V gene lookup returns CDR1 SQVTM and CDR2 ANQGSEA. CDR3 length: 13 residues. CDR3 sequence (DNA): TGCAGCGTTTCTTCATTGACGGGAAACACCATATATTTT. Protein product: CSVSSLTGNTIYF.

The chain employs TRBV12-5 and TRBJ1-2; maybe TRBD1 (5 bases). This CDR3 is built from 11 residues. Germline V gene data show CDR1 as LGHNT and CDR2 as FRNRAP. As DNA, the CDR3 is TGTGCCAGCACCGGGGGTTATGGCTACACCTTC. It specifies CASTGGYGYTF.

The chain has TRBV19 and TRBJ1-2; TRBD1 aligns across 8 bases. CDR1 and CDR2 from the germline V gene are LNHDA and SQIVND (reference sequence). V gave up 5 bases and J gave up 8 bases; unmatched junction bases: 10. The length of the CDR3 is 14 residues. CDR3 in DNA: TGTGCCAGTAGTCAGGACAGGGTCATGAGAGGCTACACCTTC. This translates into CASSQDRVMRGYTF.

The chain employs TRBV6-8 and TRBJ2-1; D is possibly TRBD2 (6 bases). This CDR3 is built from 13 residues. Trimming pared 4 bases from V and 2 bases from J, leaving 6 bases between. Germline V gives CDR1 MNHGY, CDR2 SAAAGT. CDR3 in DNA: TGTGCCAGCAGTTGGGGGGCCTACAATGAGCAGTTCTTC. Translated, it gives CASSWGAYNEQFF.

This chain connects TRBV6-8 to TRBJ1-1; 8 bases line up with TRBD1. The V gene's germline CDR1 is MNHGY and CDR2 SAAAGT. This CDR3 spans 15 amino acids. The junction had 2 bases not matched to a gene; V was cut back by 2 bases and J by 0 bases. The chain's CDR3 is CASSYGQGMNTEAFF. The CDR3 DNA reads TGTGCCAGCAGTTACGGACAGGGAATGAACACTGAAGCTTTCTTT.

The J gene is TRBJ1-1, the V gene TRBV19; D is possibly TRBD1 (5 bases). CDR3 length: 16 amino acids. Germline V CDR1 and CDR2: LNHDA, SQIVND (reference sequence). V shed 3 bases and J shed 0 bases, with 14 bases lying between them. The CDR3 bases are TGTGCCAGTAGTATCCCAGGGATGCCTATGAACACTGAAGCTTTCTTT. Translation gives CASSIPGMPMNTEAFF.

The rearrangement links TRBV2 to TRBJ2-7, with TRBD2 identical over 10 bases. Germline V gives CDR1 SNHLY, CDR2 FYNNEI. Germline trimming cut 5 bases from V and 0 bases from J; bases unmatched to any gene: 4. The CDR3 covers 15 residues. CDR3 sequence: CASSRLAGASYEQYF. Here the CDR3 DNA reads TGTGCCAGCAGTAGGCTAGCGGGAGCCTCCTACGAGCAGTACTTC.

The gene calls are TRBV11-3 and TRBJ2-5; 12 positions agree with TRBD2. Trimming took 6 bases from V and 2 from J; bases not matched to a gene: 4. Germline-derived CDR1 and CDR2 are SGHNT and YENEEA. The CDR3 is 15 residues long. CDR3 residues: CASSWTSGDQETQYF. The CDR3 region has the DNA TGTGCCAGCAGTTGGACTAGCGGGGATCAAGAGACCCAGTACTTC.

The CDR3 sequence is CASSLNSGPRGQPQHF. CDR3 nucleotides: TGTGCCAGCAGTTTGAATTCCGGGCCTAGGGGTCAGCCCCAGCATTTT. The chain has TRBV28 and TRBJ1-5; possibly TRBD1 for D (5 bases). Germline V lookup: CDR1 MDHEN, CDR2 SYDVKM. This CDR3 has 16 amino acids. The V gene lost 3 bases and the J gene lost 6 bases, with 18 bases spanning the gap.